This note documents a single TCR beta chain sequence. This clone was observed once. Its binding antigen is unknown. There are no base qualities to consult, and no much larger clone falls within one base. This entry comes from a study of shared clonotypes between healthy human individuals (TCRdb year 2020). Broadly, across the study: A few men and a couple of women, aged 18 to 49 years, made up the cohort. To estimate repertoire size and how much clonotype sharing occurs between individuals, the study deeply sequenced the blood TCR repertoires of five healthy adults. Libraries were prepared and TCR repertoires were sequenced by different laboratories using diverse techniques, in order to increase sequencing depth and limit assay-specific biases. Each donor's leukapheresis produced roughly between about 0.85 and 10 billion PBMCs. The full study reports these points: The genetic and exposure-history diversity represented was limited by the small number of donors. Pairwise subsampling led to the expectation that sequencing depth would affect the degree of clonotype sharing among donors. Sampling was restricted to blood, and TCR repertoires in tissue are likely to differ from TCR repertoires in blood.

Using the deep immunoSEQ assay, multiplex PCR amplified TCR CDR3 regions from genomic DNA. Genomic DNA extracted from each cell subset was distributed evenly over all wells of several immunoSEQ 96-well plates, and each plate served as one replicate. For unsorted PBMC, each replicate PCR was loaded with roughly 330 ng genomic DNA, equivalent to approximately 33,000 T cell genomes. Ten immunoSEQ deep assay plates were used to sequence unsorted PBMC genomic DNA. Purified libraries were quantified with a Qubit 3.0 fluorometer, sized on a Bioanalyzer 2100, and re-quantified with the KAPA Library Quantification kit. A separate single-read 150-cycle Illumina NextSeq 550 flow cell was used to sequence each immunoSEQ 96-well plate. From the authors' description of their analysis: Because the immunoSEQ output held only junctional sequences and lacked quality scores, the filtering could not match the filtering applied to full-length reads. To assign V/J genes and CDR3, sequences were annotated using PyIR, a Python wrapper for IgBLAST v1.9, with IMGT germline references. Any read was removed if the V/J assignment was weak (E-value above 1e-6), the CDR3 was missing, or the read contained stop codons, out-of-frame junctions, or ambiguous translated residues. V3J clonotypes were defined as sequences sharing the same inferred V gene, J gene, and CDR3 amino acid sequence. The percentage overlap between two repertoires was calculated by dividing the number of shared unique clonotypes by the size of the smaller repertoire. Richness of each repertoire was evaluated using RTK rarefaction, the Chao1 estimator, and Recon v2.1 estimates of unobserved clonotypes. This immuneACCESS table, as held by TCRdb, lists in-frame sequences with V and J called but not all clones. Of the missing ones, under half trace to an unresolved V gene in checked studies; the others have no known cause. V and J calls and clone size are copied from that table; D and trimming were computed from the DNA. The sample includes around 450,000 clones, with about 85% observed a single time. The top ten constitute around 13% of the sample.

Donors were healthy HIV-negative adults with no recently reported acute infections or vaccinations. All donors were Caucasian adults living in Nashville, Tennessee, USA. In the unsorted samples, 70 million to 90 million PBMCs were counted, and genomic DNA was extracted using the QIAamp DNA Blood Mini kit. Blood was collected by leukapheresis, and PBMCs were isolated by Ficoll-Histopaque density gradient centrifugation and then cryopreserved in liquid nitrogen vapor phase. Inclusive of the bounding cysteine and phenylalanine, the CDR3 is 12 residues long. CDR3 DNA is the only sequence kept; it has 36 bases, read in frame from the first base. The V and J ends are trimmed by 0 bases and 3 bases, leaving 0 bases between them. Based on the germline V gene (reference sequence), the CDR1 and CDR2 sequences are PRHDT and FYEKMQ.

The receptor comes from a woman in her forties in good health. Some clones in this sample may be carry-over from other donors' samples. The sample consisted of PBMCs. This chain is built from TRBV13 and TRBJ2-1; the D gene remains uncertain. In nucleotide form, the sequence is TGTGCCAGCAGCTTAGGCTACAATGAGCAGTTCTTC. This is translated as CASSLGYNEQFF.